This is a list of T cell receptor beta chains from one sample in a study of OX40 agonist ivuxolimab in advanced cancers. Clones were read by immunoSEQ multiplex PCR, and TCRdb kept only the in-frame ones, dropping some. Of about 50,000 clones listed, over 65% were seen once; the top ten hold 1.5% to 2%. The starting material was CD4+ or CD8+ T cells sorted from blood, obtained in a trial of the OX40 agonist ivuxolimab. The receptors derive from an adult with an advanced solid tumor such as melanoma, head and neck, liver or kidney cancer. Both conserved end residues are part of each CDR3.

V	J	CDR3
TRBV10-1	TRBJ2-7	CASPLAGGPVYEQYF
TRBV19	TRBJ1-2	CASSIRITGANNYGYTF
TRBV18	TRBJ2-3	CASSTGPDTQYF
TRBV7-8	TRBJ1-5	CASSLSQNQPQHF
TRBV5-6	-	CASSGGTGVLDEQYF
TRBV11-3	TRBJ2-1	CASSAYVGSEQFF
TRBV19	TRBJ1-1	CATRNPRRGTEAFF
TRBV5-8	TRBJ1-2	CASSTGLDGYTF
TRBV4-1	TRBJ1-4	CASSQVFPATNEKLFF
TRBV5-1	TRBJ2-2	CASSLERNSGLYRGELFF
TRBV30	TRBJ2-4	CAWGLLENIQYF
TRBV30	TRBJ2-4	CAWSWGLAKNIQYF
TRBV19	TRBJ1-2	CASSSLRDRQFANTF
TRBV2	TRBJ1-5	CASRRYRDANQPQHF
TRBV15	TRBJ2-3	CATSRETAGGTQYF
TRBV5-1	TRBJ1-2	CASSLRQGGYYGYTF
TRBV7-9	TRBJ2-5	CASSLGLALQETQYF
TRBV19	TRBJ2-1	CASSIGGAIYNEQFF
TRBV20-1	TRBJ2-3	CSLKVADTQYF
TRBV18	TRBJ1-1	CASSRTGDPSQQKAFF